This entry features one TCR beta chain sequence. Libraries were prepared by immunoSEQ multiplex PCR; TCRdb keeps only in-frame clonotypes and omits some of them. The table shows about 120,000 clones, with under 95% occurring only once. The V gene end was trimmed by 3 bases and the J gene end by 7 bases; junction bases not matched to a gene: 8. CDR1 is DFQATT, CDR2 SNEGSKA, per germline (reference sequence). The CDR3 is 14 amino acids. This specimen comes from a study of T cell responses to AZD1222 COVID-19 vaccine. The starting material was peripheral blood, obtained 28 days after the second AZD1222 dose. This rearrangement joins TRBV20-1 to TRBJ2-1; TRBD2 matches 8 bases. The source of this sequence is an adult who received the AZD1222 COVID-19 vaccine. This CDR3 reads CSASIPSGYNEQFF. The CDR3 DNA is TGCAGTGCTAGTATCCCTAGCGGGTATAATGAGCAGTTCTTC.